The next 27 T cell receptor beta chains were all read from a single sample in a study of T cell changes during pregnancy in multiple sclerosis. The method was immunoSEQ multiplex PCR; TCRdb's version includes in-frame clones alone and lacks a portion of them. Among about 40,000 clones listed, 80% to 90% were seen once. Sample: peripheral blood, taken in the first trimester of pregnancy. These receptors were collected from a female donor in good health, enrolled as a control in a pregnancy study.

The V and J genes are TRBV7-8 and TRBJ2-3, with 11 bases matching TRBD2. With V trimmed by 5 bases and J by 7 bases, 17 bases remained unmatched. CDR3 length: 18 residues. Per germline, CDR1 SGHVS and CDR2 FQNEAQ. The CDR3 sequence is CASSGGTWGTSGQHTQYF. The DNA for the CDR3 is TGTGCCAGCAGCGGAGGGACGTGGGGGACTAGCGGTCAGCATACGCAGTATTTT.

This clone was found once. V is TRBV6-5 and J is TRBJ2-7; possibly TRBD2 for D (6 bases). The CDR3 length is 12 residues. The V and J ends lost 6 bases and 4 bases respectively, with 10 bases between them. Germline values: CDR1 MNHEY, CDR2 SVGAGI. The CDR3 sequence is CASSPTSYEQYF. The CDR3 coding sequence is TGTGCCAGCAGCCCGACTAGTTACGAGCAGTACTTC.

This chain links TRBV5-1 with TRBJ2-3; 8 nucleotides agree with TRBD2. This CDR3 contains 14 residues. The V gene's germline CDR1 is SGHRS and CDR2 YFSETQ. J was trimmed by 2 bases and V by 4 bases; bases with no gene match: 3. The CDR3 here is CASSPGLATDTQYF. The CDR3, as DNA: TGCGCCAGCAGCCCCGGACTAGCCACAGATACGCAGTATTTT.

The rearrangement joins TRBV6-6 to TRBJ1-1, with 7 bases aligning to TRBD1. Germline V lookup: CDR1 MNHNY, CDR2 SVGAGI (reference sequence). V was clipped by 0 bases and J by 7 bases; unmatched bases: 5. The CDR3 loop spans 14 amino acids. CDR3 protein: CASSYSTGLVEAFF. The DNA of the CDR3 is TGTGCCAGCAGTTACTCGACAGGGCTGGTTGAAGCTTTCTTT.

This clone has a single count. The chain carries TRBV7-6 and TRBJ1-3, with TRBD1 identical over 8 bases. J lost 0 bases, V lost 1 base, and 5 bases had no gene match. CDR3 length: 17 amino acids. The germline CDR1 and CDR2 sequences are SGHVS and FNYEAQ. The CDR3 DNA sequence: TGTGCCAGCAGCTTAGTGGGACAGGCCCTCTCTGGAAACACCATATATTTT. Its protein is CASSLVGQALSGNTIYF.

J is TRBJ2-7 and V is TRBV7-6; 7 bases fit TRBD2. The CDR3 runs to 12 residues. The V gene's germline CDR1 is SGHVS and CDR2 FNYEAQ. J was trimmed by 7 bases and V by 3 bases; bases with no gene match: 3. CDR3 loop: CASSLGGKEQYF. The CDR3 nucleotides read TGTGCCAGCAGCTTGGGGGGGAAAGAGCAGTACTTC.

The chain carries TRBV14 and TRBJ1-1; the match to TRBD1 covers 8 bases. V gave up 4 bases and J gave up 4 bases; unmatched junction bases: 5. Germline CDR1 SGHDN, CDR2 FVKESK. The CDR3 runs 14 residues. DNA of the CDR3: TGTGCCAGCAGCCTTATGACAGGGGTCACTGAAGCTTTCTTT. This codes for CASSLMTGVTEAFF.

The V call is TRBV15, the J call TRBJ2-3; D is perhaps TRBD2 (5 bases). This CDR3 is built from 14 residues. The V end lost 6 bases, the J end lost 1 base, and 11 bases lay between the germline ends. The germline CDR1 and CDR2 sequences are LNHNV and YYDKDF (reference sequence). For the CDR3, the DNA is TGTGCCACCAGACTAGGACTTCGCACAGATACGCAGTATTTT. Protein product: CATRLGLRTDTQYF.

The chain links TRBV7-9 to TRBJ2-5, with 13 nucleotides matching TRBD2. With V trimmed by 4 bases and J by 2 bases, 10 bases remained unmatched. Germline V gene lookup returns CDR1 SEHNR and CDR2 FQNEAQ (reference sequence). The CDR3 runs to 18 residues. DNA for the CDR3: TGTGCCAGCAGCTCGACAGGGACTAGCGGGACCCTTCAAGAGACCCAGTACTTC. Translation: CASSSTGTSGTLQETQYF.

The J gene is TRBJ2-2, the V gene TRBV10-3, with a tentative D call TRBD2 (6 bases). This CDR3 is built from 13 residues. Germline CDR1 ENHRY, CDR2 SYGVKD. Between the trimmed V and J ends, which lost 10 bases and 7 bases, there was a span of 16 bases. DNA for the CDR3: TGTGCCACCCTGGGGGGAGTAGGCGGGGAGCTGTTTTTT. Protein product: CATLGGVGGELFF.

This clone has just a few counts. CDR3 bases: TGTGCCAGCAGCCAAATCGCACCGGGACAGGGGGCTCTGGGGCAAGAGACCCAGTACTTC. Translated: CASSQIAPGQGALGQETQYF. This chain joins TRBV16 and TRBJ2-5; 12 positions agree with TRBD1. Germline CDR1 KGHSY, CDR2 FQNENV. This CDR3 is 20 amino acids long. The V and J ends lost 2 bases and 2 bases, in that order; junction bases with no gene match: 15.

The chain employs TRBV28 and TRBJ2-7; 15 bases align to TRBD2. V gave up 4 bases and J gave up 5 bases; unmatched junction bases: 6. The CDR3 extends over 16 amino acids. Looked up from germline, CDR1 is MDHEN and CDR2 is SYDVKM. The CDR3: CASSSPGTSGRHEQYF. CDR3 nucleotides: TGTGCCAGCAGTTCCCCCGGGACTAGCGGGAGGCACGAGCAGTACTTC.

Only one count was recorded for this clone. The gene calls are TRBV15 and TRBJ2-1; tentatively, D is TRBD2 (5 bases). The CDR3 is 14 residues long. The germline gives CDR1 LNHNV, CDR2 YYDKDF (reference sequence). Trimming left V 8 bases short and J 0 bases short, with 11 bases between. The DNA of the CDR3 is TGTGCCACCTCCGGAGGTGTCTCCTACAATGAGCAGTTCTTC. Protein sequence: CATSGGVSYNEQFF.

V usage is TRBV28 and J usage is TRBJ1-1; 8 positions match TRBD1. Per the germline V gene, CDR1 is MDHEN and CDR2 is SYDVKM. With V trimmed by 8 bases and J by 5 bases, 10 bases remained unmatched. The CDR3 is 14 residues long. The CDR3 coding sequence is TGTGCCAGCTCCAAAATACAGGGGGATACTGAAGCTTTCTTT. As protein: CASSKIQGDTEAFF.

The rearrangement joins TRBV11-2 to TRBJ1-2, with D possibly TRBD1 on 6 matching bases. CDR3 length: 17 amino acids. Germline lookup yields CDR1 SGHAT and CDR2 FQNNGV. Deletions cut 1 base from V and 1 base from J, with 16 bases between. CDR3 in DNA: TGTGCCAGCAGCTTAGGGGGCGTCAGGGGCCTTAACTATGGCTACACCTTC. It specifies CASSLGGVRGLNYGYTF.

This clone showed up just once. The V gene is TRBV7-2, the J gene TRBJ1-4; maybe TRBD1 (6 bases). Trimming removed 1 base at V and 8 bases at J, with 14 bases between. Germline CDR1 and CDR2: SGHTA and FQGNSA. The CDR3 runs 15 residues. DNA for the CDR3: TGTGCCAGCAGCTTAGGTGACAGGAATCAGGAAAAACTGTTTTTT. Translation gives CASSLGDRNQEKLFF.

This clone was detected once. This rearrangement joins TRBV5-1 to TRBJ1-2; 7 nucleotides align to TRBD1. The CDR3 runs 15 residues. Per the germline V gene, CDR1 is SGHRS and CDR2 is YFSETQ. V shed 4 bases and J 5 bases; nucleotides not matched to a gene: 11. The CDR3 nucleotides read TGCGCCAGCAGCCCTAAAGGGACAGCTTCTTATGGCTACACCTTC. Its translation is CASSPKGTASYGYTF.

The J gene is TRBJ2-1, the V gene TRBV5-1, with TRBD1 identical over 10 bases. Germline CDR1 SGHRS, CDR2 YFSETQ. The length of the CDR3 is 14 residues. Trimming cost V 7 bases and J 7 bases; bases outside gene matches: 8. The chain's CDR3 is CASRIGTGDNEQFF. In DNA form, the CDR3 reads TGCGCCAGCCGAATTGGGACAGGGGATAATGAGCAGTTCTTC.

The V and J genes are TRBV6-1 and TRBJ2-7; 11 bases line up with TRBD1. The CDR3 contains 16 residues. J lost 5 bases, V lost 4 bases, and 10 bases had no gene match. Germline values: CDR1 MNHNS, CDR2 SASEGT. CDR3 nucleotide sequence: TGTGCCAGCAGTGCTTCCGGGACAGGGGGGCTAAACGAGCAGTACTTC. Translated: CASSASGTGGLNEQYF.

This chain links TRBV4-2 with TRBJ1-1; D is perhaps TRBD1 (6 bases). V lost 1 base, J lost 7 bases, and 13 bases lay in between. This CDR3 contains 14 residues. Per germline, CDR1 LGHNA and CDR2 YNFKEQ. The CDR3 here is CASSQVGQFFEAFF. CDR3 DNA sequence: TGTGCCAGCAGCCAAGTAGGACAGTTTTTTGAAGCTTTCTTT.

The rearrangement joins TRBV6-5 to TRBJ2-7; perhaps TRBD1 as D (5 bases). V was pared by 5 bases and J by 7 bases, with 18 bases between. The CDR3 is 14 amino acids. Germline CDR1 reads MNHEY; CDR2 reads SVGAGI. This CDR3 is CASSTNNRLWEQYF. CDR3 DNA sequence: TGTGCCAGCAGTACAAATAACAGGCTATGGGAGCAGTACTTC.

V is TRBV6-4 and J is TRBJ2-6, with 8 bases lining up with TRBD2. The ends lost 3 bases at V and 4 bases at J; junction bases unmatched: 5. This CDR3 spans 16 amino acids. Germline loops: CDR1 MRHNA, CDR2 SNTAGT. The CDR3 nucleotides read TGTGCCAGCAGTGAGCGGGGGGCGGCCGGGGCCAACGTCCTGACTTTC. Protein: CASSERGAAGANVLTF.

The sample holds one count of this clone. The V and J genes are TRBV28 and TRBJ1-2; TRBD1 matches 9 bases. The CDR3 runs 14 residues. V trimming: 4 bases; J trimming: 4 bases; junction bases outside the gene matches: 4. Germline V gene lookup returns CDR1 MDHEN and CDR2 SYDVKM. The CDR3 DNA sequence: TGTGCCAGCAGTTCACAGGGGGCGATCTATGGCTACACCTTC. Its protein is CASSSQGAIYGYTF.

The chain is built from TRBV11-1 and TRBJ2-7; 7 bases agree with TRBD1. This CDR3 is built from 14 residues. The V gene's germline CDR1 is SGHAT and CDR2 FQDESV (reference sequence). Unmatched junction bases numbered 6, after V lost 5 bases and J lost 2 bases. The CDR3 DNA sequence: TGTGCCAGCAGCCAAGGAACAGGGGCCTACGAGCAGTACTTC. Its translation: CASSQGTGAYEQYF.

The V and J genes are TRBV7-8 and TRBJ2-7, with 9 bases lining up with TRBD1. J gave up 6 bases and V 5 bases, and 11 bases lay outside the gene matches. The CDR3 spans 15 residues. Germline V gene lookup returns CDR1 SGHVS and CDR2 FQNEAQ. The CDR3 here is CASSPGTGPFGEQYF. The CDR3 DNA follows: TGTGCCAGCAGCCCGGGGACAGGGCCATTTGGCGAGCAGTACTTC.

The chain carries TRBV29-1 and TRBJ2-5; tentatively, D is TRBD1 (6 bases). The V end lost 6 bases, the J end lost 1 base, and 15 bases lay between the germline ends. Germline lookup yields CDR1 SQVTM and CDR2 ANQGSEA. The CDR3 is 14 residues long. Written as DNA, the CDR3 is TGCAGCGTGGGACCAGGACAGATCCAAGAGACCCAGTACTTC. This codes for CSVGPGQIQETQYF.

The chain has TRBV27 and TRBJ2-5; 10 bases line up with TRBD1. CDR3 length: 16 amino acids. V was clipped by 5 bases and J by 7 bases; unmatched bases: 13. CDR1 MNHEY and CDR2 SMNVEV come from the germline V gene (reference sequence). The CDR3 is CASSMLTGGAGGTQYF. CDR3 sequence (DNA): TGTGCCAGCAGTATGCTGACAGGGGGCGCGGGGGGGACCCAGTACTTC.